The present TCR beta chain was sequenced within a study of CD8 T cells in Susac syndrome. J was trimmed by 4 bases and V by 2 bases; bases with no gene match: 10. Germline values: CDR1 MDHEN, CDR2 SYDVKM. The CDR3 extends over 17 amino acids. RNA was extracted with the RNeasy kit, and a quantity of about 0.45 to 1 ug was reverse transcribed using random hexamers. TCRdb re-analysed the immunoSEQ multiplex PCR reads in MiXCR, keeping a single row per CDR3 protein. This table has approximately 300,000 distinct CDR3 sequences, roughly 85% appearing once. The V gene is TRBV28, the J gene TRBJ1-3; the match to TRBD1 covers 8 bases. The clonotype was recovered from a human donor with multiple sclerosis. Sequenced sample: CD8+ T cells from PBMCs. The CDR3 spells CASSLLGHRDRGNTIYF. CDR3 coding DNA: TGTGCCAGCAGTTTACTGGGGCACCGGGACAGGGGAAACACCATATATTTT. The complete variable domain, with remaining parts taken from reference TRBV28 and TRBJ1-3, reads DVKVTQSSRYLVKRTGEKVFLECVQDMDHENMFWYRQDPGLGLRLIYFSYDVKMKEKGDIPEGYSVSREKKERFSLILESASTNQTSMYLCASSLLGHRDRGNTIYFGEGSWLTVV.